These 24 T cell receptor beta chains share one sample of origin, sequenced in a study of blood T cell repertoires in COVID-19. Sequencing used immunoSEQ multiplex PCR; TCRdb keeps in-frame clones, though not all of them. The sample lists under 500,000 clones, 70% to 90% occurring once. Material: PBMCs or T cells enriched from blood (not recorded which). These receptors came from a woman aged 18 to 35 with acute COVID-19.

V gene TRBV12-3 or TRBV12-4 combines with J gene TRBJ1-1, with TRBD1 matching over 8 bases. The CDR3 contains 13 residues. Losses at the gene ends were 6 bases for V and 10 bases for J; bases not matched to a gene: 10. CDR3 loop: CASRLDRALSAFF. The CDR3 DNA reads as TGTGCCAGCAGGCTGGACAGGGCTTTATCAGCTTTCTTT.

This clone was detected a few times. The chain carries TRBV5-8 and TRBJ1-6, with a tentative D call TRBD1 (5 bases). The CDR3 totals 17 residues. The V gene lost 5 bases and the J gene lost 10 bases, with 25 bases spanning the gap. Germline V lookup: CDR1 SGHTS, CDR2 YDEGEE. The chain's CDR3 is CASSLRGTGSMGSPLHF. The DNA of the CDR3 is TGTGCCAGCAGTTTACGCGGGACCGGGAGTATGGGATCACCCCTCCACTTT.

The chain employs TRBV30 and TRBJ2-4; tentative D call: TRBD1 (6 bases). Germline CDR1 reads GTSNPN; CDR2 reads SVGIG (reference sequence). The CDR3 contains 15 residues. Trimming cost V 2 bases and J 3 bases, with 14 bases left between them. The CDR3 DNA reads as TGTGCCTGGAGTTCCGAGGGGGTGGGCAAAAACATTCAGTACTTC. Amino acid sequence: CAWSSEGVGKNIQYF.

The genes are TRBV28 and TRBJ2-5; D is perhaps TRBD2 (5 bases). With 3 bases removed from V and 4 bases from J, the gap between germline ends came to 12 bases. CDR3 length: 14 amino acids. Germline V lookup: CDR1 MDHEN, CDR2 SYDVKM. CDR3 coding DNA: TGTGCCAGCAGTTTTCTTCCCGGGGTAGAGACCCAGTACTTC. Encoded protein: CASSFLPGVETQYF.

The chain uses TRBV7-6 and TRBJ2-7; D may be TRBD2 (6 bases). Per germline, CDR1 SGHVS and CDR2 FNYEAQ. The V end lost 3 bases, the J end lost 2 bases, and 11 bases lay between the germline ends. The CDR3 loop spans 14 amino acids. The CDR3 coding sequence is TGTGCCAGCAGCTTTGGGACTGCGACCTACGAGCAGTACTTC. Encoded protein: CASSFGTATYEQYF. Full variable domain (missing parts from reference TRBV7-6 and TRBJ2-7): GAGVSQSPRYKVTKRGQDVALRCDPISGHVSLYWYRQALGQGPEFLTYFNYEAQQDKSGLPNDRFSAERPEGSISTLTIQRTEQRDSAMYRCASSFGTATYEQYFGPGTRLTVT.

The chain recombines TRBV20-1 with TRBJ2-7, with D unresolved. The CDR3 contains 11 residues. Germline CDR1 and CDR2: DFQATT and SNEGSKA (reference sequence). V lost 3 bases to trimming and J lost 2 bases, with 5 bases between them. CDR3 in amino acids: CSASYTYEQYF. CDR3 nucleotides: TGCAGTGCTAGTTATACCTACGAGCAGTACTTC.

The rearrangement joins TRBV3-1 (or the pseudogene TRBV3-2) to TRBJ1-3; D unresolved. The CDR3 consists of 15 residues. The germline V gene encodes CDR1 LGHDT and CDR2 YNNKEL (reference sequence). V was clipped by 1 base and J by 2 bases, with 9 bases between them. The CDR3 DNA follows: TGTGCCAGCAGCCAAGGAGGAGTCGCTGGAAACACCATATATTTT. Its translation is CASSQGGVAGNTIYF.

Concerning this clone: The sample has other DNA sequences that encode this CDR3 too. This chain joins TRBV27 and TRBJ2-7, with 11 bases matching TRBD2. The CDR3 sequence is 14 residues long. Germline loops: CDR1 MNHEY, CDR2 SMNVEV (reference sequence). Trimming removed 6 bases from V and 2 bases from J; junction bases left unmatched: 3. The DNA of the CDR3 is TGTGCCAGCAGCGGGACTAGCGGCACCTACGAGCAGTACTTC. Encoded protein: CASSGTSGTYEQYF.

The gene calls are TRBV4-1 and TRBJ2-1; 9 bases align to TRBD2. The J segment lost 0 bases and the V segment lost 4 bases, leaving 10 bases of the junction unmatched. The CDR3 contains 18 residues. The germline V gene encodes CDR1 MGHRA and CDR2 YSYEKL. The DNA of the CDR3 is TGCGCCAGCAGCCCCTCGGCGGGAGGGCCCCGCTCCTACAATGAGCAGTTCTTC. As protein: CASSPSAGGPRSYNEQFF.

This clone appeared once. The chain recombines TRBV5-1 with TRBJ1-1, with TRBD1 matching over 7 bases. Germline V gives CDR1 SGHRS, CDR2 YFSETQ. Germline trimming cut 1 base from V and 1 base from J; bases unmatched to any gene: 1. CDR3 length: 14 amino acids. CDR3 coding DNA: TGCGCCAGCAGCTTGACAGGGGCGAACACTGAAGCTTTCTTT. It yields the protein CASSLTGANTEAFF.

Remarks on this clone: Additional DNA sequences in this sample encode the identical CDR3. The V gene is TRBV10-3, the J gene TRBJ1-2; TRBD1 agrees at 7 bases. V lost 4 bases, J lost 1 base, and 6 bases stayed unmatched. The CDR3 is 15 residues long. Germline values: CDR1 ENHRY, CDR2 SYGVKD. CDR3 sequence reads: CAISGGQDLNYGYTF. CDR3 nucleotide sequence: TGTGCCATCAGTGGTGGACAGGACCTTAACTATGGCTACACCTTC.

V gene TRBV5-1 combines with J gene TRBJ1-2, with D hard to call. The CDR3 has 14 amino acids. Trimming pared 4 bases from V and 0 bases from J, leaving 10 bases between. Germline CDR1 and CDR2: SGHRS and YFSETQ. This chain's CDR3 is CASSVDGANYGYTF. The CDR3 DNA is TGCGCCAGCAGCGTGGACGGAGCTAACTATGGCTACACCTTC.

This clone was counted a single time. The rearrangement links TRBV4-1 to TRBJ2-3; 14 nucleotides line up with TRBD2. Germline assignment: CDR1 MGHRA and CDR2 YSYEKL. J gave up 5 bases and V 4 bases, and 5 bases lay outside the gene matches. This CDR3 region has 16 residues. The CDR3, as DNA: TGCGCCAGCAGCCGTCGACTAGCGGGAGGGGGAGATACGCAGTATTTT. Translating it yields CASSRRLAGGGDTQYF.

V usage is TRBV4-1 and J usage is TRBJ2-7, with D possibly matching TRBD1 (5 bases). The CDR3 runs to 15 residues. Germline loops: CDR1 MGHRA, CDR2 YSYEKL. V lost 4 bases to trimming and J lost 4 bases, with 17 bases between them. Written as DNA, the CDR3 is TGCGCCAGCAGCCCGTCTGCAGGGCCCACATACGAGCAGTACTTC. Encoded protein: CASSPSAGPTYEQYF.

J is TRBJ1-2 and V is TRBV19, with D possibly being TRBD1 (5 bases). The germline V gene has CDR1 LNHDA and CDR2 SQIVND (reference sequence). Deletions cut 3 bases from V and 4 bases from J, with 12 bases between. The CDR3 totals 14 residues. In nucleotides, the CDR3 is TGTGCCAGTAGTATGTCAGGGTCCTCCTATGGCTACACCTTC. Its translation is CASSMSGSSYGYTF. Combining the CDR3 with reference TRBV19 and TRBJ1-2 gives the whole variable domain DGGITQSPKYLFRKEGQNVTLSCEQNLNHDAMYWYRQDPGQGLRLIYYSQIVNDFQKGDIAEGYSVSREKKESFPLTVTSAQKNPTAFYLCASSMSGSSYGYTFGSGTRLTVV.

This chain links TRBV7-8 with TRBJ2-7, with D perhaps TRBD1 (6 bases). This CDR3 spans 17 amino acids. Trimming removed 1 base from V and 6 bases from J, with 22 bases in between. Germline-derived CDR1 and CDR2 are SGHVS and FQNEAQ. CDR3 sequence (DNA): TGTGCCAGCAGCTTAGAGTGGGCACCAGGGGTCTTCCCCGAGCAGTACTTC. Amino acids: CASSLEWAPGVFPEQYF.

The chain couples TRBV5-1 to TRBJ1-2, with 9 bases identical to TRBD1. Trimming took 4 bases from V and 6 from J; bases not matched to a gene: 7. The CDR3 extends over 14 amino acids. CDR1 is SGHRS, CDR2 YFSETQ, per germline. CDR3 protein: CASSKPDRGDGYTF. CDR3 bases: TGCGCCAGCAGCAAGCCGGACAGGGGCGATGGCTACACCTTC.

The chain employs TRBV7-9 and TRBJ1-5; 10 bases match TRBD1. From germline, CDR1 is SEHNR and CDR2 FQNEAQ (reference sequence). The CDR3 contains 15 residues. V was clipped by 5 bases and J by 7 bases; unmatched bases: 8. The CDR3 loop reads CASSRRGQGIQPQHF. CDR3 sequence (DNA): TGTGCCAGCAGCCGGCGGGGACAGGGGATACAGCCCCAGCATTTT.

The V call is TRBV20-1, the J call TRBJ2-5; D ambiguous. The CDR3 extends over 11 amino acids. Germline V gene sequence: CDR1 DFQATT, CDR2 SNEGSKA (reference sequence). Trimming took 3 bases from V and 4 from J, leaving 6 bases between them. CDR3 sequence reads: CSARTAETQYF. The CDR3 DNA follows: TGCAGTGCTAGGACTGCAGAGACCCAGTACTTC.

The chain uses TRBV10-1 and TRBJ2-7, with 7 bases matching TRBD2. Per the germline V gene, CDR1 is WNHNN and CDR2 is SYGVQD (reference sequence). This CDR3 has 13 residues. V lost 3 bases to trimming and J lost 3 bases; unmatched junction nucleotides: 2. Here the CDR3 reads CASSDERGYEQYF. The CDR3 region has the DNA TGCGCCAGCAGTGATGAGCGGGGCTACGAGCAGTACTTC.

The chain has TRBV10-2 and TRBJ2-7; 8 nucleotides match TRBD2. V trimming: 3 bases; J trimming: 2 bases; junction bases outside the gene matches: 3. The CDR3 has 14 amino acids. Germline loops: CDR1 WSHSY, CDR2 SAAADI. The CDR3 DNA sequence: TGCGCCAGCAGTGATAGCGGGATTCCCTACGAGCAGTACTTC. It specifies CASSDSGIPYEQYF.

The J gene is TRBJ2-2, the V gene TRBV5-1; TRBD1 matches 11 bases. This CDR3 comprises 16 residues. The V segment lost 2 bases and the J segment 4 bases; nucleotides outside the gene matches: 4. CDR1 SGHRS and CDR2 YFSETQ come from the germline V gene. The CDR3 spells CASSFPGQGGTGELFF. The CDR3 bases are TGCGCCAGCAGCTTCCCGGGACAGGGGGGCACCGGGGAGCTGTTTTTT.

V usage is TRBV27 and J usage is TRBJ1-6; 9 bases fit TRBD1. Per germline, CDR1 MNHEY and CDR2 SMNVEV (reference sequence). CDR3 size: 15 residues. The V and J ends lost 5 bases and 9 bases, in that order; junction bases with no gene match: 8. CDR3 sequence (DNA): TGTGCCAGCAGTGCCGGGACAGGGAGTTCTTCACCCCTCCACTTT. This encodes CASSAGTGSSSPLHF.

This clone has just one count. The chain is built from TRBV2 and TRBJ2-2; perhaps TRBD1 as D (7 bases). The CDR3 consists of 15 residues. Germline-derived CDR1 and CDR2 are SNHLY and FYNNEI. V gave up 4 bases and J gave up 4 bases, with 13 bases separating them. In DNA form, the CDR3 reads TGTGCCAGCAGTGGCAGACAGGGAGGCACCGGGGAGCTGTTTTTT. As protein: CASSGRQGGTGELFF.